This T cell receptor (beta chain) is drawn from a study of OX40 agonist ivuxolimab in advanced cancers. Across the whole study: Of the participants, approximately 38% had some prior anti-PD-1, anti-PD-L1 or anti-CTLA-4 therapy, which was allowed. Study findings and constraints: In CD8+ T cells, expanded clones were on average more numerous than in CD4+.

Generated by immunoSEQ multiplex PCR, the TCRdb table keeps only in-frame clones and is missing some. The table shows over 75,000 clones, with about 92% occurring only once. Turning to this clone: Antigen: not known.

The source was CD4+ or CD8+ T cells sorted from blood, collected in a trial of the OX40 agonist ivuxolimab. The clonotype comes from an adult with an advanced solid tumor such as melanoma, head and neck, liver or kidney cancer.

CDR3 bases: TGTGCCAGCAGACCTGGGTTGGGGCGCTACGAGCAGTACTTC. Translated, it gives CASRPGLGRYEQYF. This chain uses TRBV27 with TRBJ2-7; tentatively, D is TRBD1 (5 bases). V was pared by 6 bases and J by 3 bases, with 15 bases between. The CDR3 sequence is 14 residues long. Germline loops: CDR1 MNHEY, CDR2 SMNVEV (reference sequence).